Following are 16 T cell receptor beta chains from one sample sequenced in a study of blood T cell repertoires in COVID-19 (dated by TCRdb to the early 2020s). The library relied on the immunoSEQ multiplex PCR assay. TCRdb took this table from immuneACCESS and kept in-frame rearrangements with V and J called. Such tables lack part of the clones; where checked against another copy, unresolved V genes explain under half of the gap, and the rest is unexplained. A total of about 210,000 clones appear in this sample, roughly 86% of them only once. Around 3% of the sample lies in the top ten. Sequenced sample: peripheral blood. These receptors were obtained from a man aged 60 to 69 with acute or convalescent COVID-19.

CDR3 in DNA: TGTGCCAGCAGTGCGTTTGGGACAGGGGGCTACGAGCAGTACTTC. This encodes CASSAFGTGGYEQYF. The chain employs TRBV2 and TRBJ2-7; TRBD1 aligns across 11 bases. The germline V gene has CDR1 SNHLY and CDR2 FYNNEI. V trimming: 4 bases; J trimming: 3 bases; junction bases outside the gene matches: 5. The CDR3 totals 15 residues.

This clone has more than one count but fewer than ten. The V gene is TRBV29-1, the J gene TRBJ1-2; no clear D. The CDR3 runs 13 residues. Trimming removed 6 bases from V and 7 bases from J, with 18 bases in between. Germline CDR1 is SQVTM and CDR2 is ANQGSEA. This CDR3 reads CSVLWLFSGGYTF. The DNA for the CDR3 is TGCAGCGTCCTCTGGCTCTTTTCGGGTGGCTACACCTTC.

The CDR3 sequence: CASVRDTATNTGELFF. CDR3 nucleotide sequence: TGTGCCAGCGTCCGGGACACCGCCACGAACACCGGGGAGCTGTTTTTT. The chain joins TRBV18 to TRBJ2-2, with D possibly TRBD1 on 6 matching bases. The CDR3 sequence is 16 residues long. The ends were cut back, 8 bases at V and 0 bases at J, with 16 bases in the middle. Germline V lookup: CDR1 KGHSH, CDR2 LQKENI.

CDR3 sequence: CASSESRQGGKAFF. DNA of the CDR3: TGCGCCAGCAGTGAGTCGAGACAGGGGGGTAAGGCTTTCTTT. The genes are TRBV10-2 and TRBJ1-1; 9 bases line up with TRBD1. CDR3 length equals 14 residues. The germline V gene has CDR1 WSHSY and CDR2 SAAADI. V lost 0 bases, J lost 11 bases, and 7 bases stayed unmatched.

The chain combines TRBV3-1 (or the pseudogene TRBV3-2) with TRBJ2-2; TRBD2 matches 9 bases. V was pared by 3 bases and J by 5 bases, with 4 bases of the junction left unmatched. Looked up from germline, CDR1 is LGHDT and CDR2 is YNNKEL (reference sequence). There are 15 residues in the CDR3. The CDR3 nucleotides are TGTGCCAGCAGCCAGGCTAGCGGGGTAACCGGGGAGCTGTTTTTT. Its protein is CASSQASGVTGELFF.

In nucleotides, the CDR3 is TGTGCCAGCAGTTACACAGGACAGGGTGGTGGCTACACCTTC. Translated, it gives CASSYTGQGGGYTF. This chain connects TRBV6-5 to TRBJ1-2; 8 nucleotides align to TRBD1. Per the germline V gene, CDR1 is MNHEY and CDR2 is SVGAGI. The length of the CDR3 is 14 residues. J gave up 7 bases and V 2 bases, and 6 bases lay outside the gene matches.

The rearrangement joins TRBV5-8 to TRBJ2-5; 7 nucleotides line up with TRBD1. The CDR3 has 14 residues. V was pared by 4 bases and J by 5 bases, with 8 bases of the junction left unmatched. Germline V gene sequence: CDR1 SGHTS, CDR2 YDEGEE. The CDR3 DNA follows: TGTGCCAGCAGCCGGGCGAGGGGGCCTGAGACCCAGTACTTC. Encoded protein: CASSRARGPETQYF.

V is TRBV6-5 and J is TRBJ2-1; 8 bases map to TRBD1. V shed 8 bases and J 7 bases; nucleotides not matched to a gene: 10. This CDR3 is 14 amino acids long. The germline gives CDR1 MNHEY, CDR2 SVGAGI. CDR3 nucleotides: TGTGCCAGCTCTCGGGCAGGGGGCCATAATGAGCAGTTCTTC. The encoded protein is CASSRAGGHNEQFF.

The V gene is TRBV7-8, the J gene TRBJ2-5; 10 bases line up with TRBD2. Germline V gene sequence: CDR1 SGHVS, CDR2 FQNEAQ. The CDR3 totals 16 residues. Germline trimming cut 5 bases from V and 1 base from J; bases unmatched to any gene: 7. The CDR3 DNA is TGTGCCAGCAGCCGAGGAACTAGCGGGGTCCAAGAGACCCAGTACTTC. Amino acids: CASSRGTSGVQETQYF.

As DNA, the CDR3 is TGTGCCACCAGTGATTTGCGGTACTGCTGGCTGTTTTTT. Residues: CATSDLRYCWLFF. The rearrangement links TRBV24-1 to TRBJ2-2; no firm D call. In germline, CDR1 is KGHDR, CDR2 SFDVKD. Trimming left V 0 bases short and J 13 bases short, with 11 bases between. This CDR3 is built from 13 residues.

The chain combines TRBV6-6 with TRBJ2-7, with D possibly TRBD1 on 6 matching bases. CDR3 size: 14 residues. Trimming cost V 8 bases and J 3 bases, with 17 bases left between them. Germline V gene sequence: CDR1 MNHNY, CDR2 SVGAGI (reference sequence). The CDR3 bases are TGTGCCAGCCGAACCCGGGACAATATCTACGAGCAGTACTTC. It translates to CASRTRDNIYEQYF.

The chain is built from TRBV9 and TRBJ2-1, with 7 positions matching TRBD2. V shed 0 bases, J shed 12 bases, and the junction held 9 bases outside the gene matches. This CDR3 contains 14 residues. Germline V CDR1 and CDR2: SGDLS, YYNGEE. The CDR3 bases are TGTGCCAGCAGCGTAGAGGGGAGGGGATTGGGGCAGTTCTTC. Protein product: CASSVEGRGLGQFF.

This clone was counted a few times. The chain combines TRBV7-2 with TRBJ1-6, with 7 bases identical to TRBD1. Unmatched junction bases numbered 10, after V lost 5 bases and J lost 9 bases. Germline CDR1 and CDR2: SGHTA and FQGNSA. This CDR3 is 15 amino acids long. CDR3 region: CASSPTGQRVSPLHF. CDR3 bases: TGTGCCAGCAGCCCGACGGGACAGAGGGTTTCACCCCTCCACTTT.

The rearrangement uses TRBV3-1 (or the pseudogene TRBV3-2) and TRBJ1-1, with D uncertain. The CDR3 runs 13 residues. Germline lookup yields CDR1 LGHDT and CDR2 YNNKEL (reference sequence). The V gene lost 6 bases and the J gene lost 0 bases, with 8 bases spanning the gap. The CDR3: CASRDGMNTEAFF. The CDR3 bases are TGTGCCAGCAGAGACGGGATGAACACTGAAGCTTTCTTT.

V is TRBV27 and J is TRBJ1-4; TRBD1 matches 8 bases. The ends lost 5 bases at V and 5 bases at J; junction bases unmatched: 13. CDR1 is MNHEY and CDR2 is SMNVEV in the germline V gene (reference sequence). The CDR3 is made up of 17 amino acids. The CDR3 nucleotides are TGTGCCAGCAGTCGGATTCCAGGGACAGGTCAAAATGAAAAACTGTTTTTT. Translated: CASSRIPGTGQNEKLFF.

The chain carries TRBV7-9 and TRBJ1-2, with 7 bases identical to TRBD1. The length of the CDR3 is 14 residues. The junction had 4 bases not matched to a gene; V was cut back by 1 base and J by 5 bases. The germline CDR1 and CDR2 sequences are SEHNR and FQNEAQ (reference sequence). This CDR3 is CASSLESGGYGYTF. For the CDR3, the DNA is TGTGCCAGCAGCTTAGAGTCAGGGGGATATGGCTACACCTTC.